This TCR beta chain appears in the sequencing data of a study of metastatic and nonmetastatic thyroid tumors. On the study more broadly: Blood and tumor or nodule tissue repertoires from malignant and benign thyroid patients were compared.

The V and J ends lost 5 bases and 0 bases respectively, with 16 bases between them. The CDR3 is 15 residues long. From germline, CDR1 is DFQATT and CDR2 SNEGSKA (reference sequence). Study-level findings and limits: Relative to benign nodules, malignant thyroid tumors were reportedly characterized by significantly elevated TCR beta diversity in blood and tumor.

This clone was seen only a few times. The antigen is not known. Every patient was untreated before thyroid surgery. Original processing notes: Clinicopathological groups supplied CDR3 differences that were used to build a distant-metastasis classifier for papillary thyroid cancer. Using MiXCR, TCRdb reanalyzed the PCR reads. Here the V and J calls rest on TCRdb's processing, not on the authors' analysis. The sample records about 16,000 clones, roughly 25% being singletons. This sequence originates from a female donor with papillary thyroid cancer or a benign thyroid nodule (not recorded which). Some clones in this sample may be carry-over from other donors' samples. Sequencing was carried out using adjacent normal tissue. The V gene is TRBV20-1, the J gene TRBJ1-2; weak D call: TRBD1 (5 bases). CDR3 protein: CSAHRFGRANYGYTF. The CDR3 DNA reads TGCAGTGCTCACCGATTTGGCAGGGCTAACTATGGCTACACCTTC.